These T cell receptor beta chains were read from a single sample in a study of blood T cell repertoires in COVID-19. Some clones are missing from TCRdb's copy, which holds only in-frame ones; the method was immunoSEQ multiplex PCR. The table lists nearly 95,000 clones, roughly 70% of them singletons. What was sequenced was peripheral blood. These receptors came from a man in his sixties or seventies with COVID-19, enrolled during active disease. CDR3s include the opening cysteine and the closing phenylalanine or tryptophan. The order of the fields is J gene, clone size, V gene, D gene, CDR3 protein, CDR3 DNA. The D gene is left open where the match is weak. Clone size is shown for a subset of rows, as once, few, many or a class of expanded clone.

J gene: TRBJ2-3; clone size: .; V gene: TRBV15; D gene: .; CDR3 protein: CATSRLRDTQYF; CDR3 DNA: TGTGCCACCAGCAGACTAAGAGATACGCAGTATTTT
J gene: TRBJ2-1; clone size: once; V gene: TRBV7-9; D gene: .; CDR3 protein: CASSLELHYNEQFF; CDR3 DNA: TGTGCCAGCAGCTTAGAACTACATTACAATGAGCAGTTCTTC
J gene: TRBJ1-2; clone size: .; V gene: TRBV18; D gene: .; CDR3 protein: CASGGPDGYTF; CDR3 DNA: TGTGCCAGCGGCGGGCCGGATGGCTACACCTTC
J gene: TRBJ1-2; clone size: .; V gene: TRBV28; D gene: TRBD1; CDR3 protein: CASSYGQAAEGYGYTF; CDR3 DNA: TGTGCCAGCAGTTACGGACAGGCCGCTGAAGGGTATGGCTACACCTTC
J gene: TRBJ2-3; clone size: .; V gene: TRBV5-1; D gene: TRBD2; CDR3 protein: CASSLGSGRVADTQYF; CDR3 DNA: TGCGCCAGCAGCTTGGGGAGCGGGAGAGTAGCAGATACGCAGTATTTT
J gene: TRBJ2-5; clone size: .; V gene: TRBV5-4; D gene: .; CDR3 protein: CASSLPGKEGRETQYF; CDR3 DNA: TGTGCCAGCAGCTTGCCGGGAAAGGAGGGTAGAGAGACCCAGTACTTC
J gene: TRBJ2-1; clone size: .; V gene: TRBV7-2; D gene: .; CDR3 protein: CASSLEQGIQQFF; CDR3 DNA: TGTGCCAGCAGCTTAGAACAGGGAATACAGCAGTTCTTC
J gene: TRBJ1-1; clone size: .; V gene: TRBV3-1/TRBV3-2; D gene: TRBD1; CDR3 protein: CASSLKPQGERTEAFF; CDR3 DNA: TGTGCCAGCAGCCTTAAGCCGCAGGGGGAGAGGACTGAAGCTTTCTTT
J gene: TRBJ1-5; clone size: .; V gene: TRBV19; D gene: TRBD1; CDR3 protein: CASTGRDSPYQPQHF; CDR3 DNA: TGTGCCAGTACGGGCCGGGACAGCCCCTATCAGCCCCAGCATTTT
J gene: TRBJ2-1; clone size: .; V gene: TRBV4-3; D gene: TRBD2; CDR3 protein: CASSLGGRAPVPEGNEQFF; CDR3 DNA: TGCGCCAGCAGCCTCGGCGGGAGGGCCCCAGTACCCGAAGGCAATGAGCAGTTCTTC
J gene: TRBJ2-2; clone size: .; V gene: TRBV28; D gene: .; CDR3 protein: CASSLPGTGELFF; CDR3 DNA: TGTGCCAGCAGTTTACCAGGCACCGGGGAGCTGTTTTTT
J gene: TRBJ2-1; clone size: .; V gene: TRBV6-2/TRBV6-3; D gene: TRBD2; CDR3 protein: CASSPRTSGSYNEQFF; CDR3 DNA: TGTGCCAGCAGTCCCAGGACTAGCGGCTCCTACAATGAGCAGTTCTTC
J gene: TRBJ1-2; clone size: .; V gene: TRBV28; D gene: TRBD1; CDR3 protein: CASSRTGGYGYTF; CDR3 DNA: TGTGCCAGCAGTCGTACAGGGGGGTATGGCTACACCTTC
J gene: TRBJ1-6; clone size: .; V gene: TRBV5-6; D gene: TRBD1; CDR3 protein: CASSPKNGQGGSPLHF; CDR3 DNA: TGTGCCAGCAGCCCCAAAAACGGACAGGGAGGTTCACCCCTCCACTTT
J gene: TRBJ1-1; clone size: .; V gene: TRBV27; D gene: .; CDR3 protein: CASSWASPNTEAFF; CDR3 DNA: TGTGCCAGCAGTTGGGCCTCGCCAAACACTGAAGCTTTCTTT
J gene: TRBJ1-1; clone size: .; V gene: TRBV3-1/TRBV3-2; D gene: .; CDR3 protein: CASSRRVNTEAFF; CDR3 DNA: TGTGCCAGCAGCCGCAGGGTGAACACTGAAGCTTTCTTT
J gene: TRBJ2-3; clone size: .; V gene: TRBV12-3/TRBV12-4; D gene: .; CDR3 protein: CASSWGASDTQYF; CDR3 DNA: TGTGCCAGCAGTTGGGGAGCCAGCGATACGCAGTATTTT
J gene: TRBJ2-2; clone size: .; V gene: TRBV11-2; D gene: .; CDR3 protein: CASSFMGAGELFF; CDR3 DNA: TGTGCCAGCAGCTTTATGGGAGCCGGGGAGCTGTTTTTT
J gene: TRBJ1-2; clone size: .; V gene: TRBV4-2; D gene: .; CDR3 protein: CASSRSEGGDYGYTF; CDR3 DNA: TGTGCCAGCAGCCGATCAGAAGGTGGAGACTATGGCTACACCTTC
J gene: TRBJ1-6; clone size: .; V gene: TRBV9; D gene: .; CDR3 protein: CASSAPGASPLHF; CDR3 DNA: TGTGCCAGCAGCGCCCCAGGGGCCTCACCCCTCCACTTT
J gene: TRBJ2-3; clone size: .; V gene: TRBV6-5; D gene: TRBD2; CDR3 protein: CASRLAGPTDTQYF; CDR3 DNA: TGTGCCAGCAGATTAGCGGGGCCCACAGATACGCAGTATTTT
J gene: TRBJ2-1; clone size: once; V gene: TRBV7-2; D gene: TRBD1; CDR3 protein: CASSRGQGGAEQFF; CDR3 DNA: TGTGCCAGCAGCCGGGGACAGGGGGGCGCTGAGCAGTTCTTC
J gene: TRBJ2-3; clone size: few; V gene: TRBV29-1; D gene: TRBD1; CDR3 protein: CSVGGTASTDTQYF; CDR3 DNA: TGCAGCGTTGGTGGGACAGCCAGCACAGATACGCAGTATTTT
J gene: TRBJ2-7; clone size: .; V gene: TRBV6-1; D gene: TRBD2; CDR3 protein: CASSERGGTYEQYF; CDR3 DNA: TGTGCCAGCAGTGAAAGGGGAGGGACCTACGAGCAGTACTTC
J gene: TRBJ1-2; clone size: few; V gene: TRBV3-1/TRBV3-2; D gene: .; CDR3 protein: CASSPAGSYGYTF; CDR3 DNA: TGTGCCAGCAGCCCGGCGGGGAGCTATGGCTACACCTTC
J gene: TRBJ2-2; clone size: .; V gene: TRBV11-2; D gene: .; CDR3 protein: CASSLNLFGGELFF; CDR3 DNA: TGTGCCAGCAGCCTCAATCTCTTCGGGGGGGAGCTGTTTTTT
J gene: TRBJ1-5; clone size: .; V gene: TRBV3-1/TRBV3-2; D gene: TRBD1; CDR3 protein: CASSQGTGLSQPQHF; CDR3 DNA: TGTGCCAGCAGCCAAGGGACAGGGCTAAGTCAGCCCCAGCATTTT
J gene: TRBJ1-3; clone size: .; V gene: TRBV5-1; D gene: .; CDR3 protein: CASSTGLSTSGNTIYF; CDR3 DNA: TGCGCCAGCAGCACGGGACTGTCTACCTCTGGAAACACCATATATTTT
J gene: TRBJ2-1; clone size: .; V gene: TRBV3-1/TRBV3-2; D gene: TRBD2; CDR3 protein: CASSQEAKWGLAGEVFF; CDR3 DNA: TGTGCCAGCAGCCAAGAAGCTAAATGGGGACTAGCGGGAGAGGTATTCTTC
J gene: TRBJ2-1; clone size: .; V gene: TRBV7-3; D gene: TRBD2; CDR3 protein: CASSLNGRMRNEQFF; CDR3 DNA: TGTGCCAGCAGCTTAAACGGGAGGATGCGGAATGAGCAGTTCTTC
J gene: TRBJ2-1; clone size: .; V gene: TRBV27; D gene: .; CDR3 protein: CASSSPGNNEQFF; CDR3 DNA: TGTGCCAGCAGTTCCCCAGGTAACAATGAGCAGTTCTTC
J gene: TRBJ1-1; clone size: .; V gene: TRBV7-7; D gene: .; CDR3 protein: CASSLTRGTEAFF; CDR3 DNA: TGTGCTAGCAGCTTGACAAGGGGGACTGAAGCTTTCTTT
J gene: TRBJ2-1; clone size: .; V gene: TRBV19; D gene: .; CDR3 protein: CASGGRAGSYEQFF; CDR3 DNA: TGTGCCAGTGGGGGAAGGGCGGGAAGCTATGAGCAGTTCTTC
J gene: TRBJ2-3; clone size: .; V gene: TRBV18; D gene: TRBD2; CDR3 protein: CASSRTSGTDTQYF; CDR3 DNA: TGTGCCAGCTCACGGACTAGCGGGACAGATACGCAGTATTTT
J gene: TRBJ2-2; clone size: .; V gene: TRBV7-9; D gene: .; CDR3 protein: CASIQGAGNTGELFF; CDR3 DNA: TGTGCCAGCATCCAAGGGGCAGGAAACACCGGGGAGCTGTTTTTT
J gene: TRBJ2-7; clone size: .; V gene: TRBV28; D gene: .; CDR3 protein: CASSLVGSEQYF; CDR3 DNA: TGTGCCAGCAGTTTAGTCGGGAGCGAGCAGTACTTC
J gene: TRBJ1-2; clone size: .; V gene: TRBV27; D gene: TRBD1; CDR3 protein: CASSGSGTANYGYTF; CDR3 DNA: TGTGCCAGCAGCGGGTCCGGGACAGCTAACTATGGCTACACCTTC
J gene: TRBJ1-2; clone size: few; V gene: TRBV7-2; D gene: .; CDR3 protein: CASSMRQATWREYGYTF; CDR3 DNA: TGTGCCAGCAGCATGAGACAGGCCACCTGGAGAGAGTATGGCTACACCTTC
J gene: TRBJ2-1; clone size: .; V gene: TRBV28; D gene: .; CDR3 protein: CASSLTTAYNEQFF; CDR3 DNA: TGTGCCAGCAGTTTAACCACAGCTTACAATGAGCAGTTCTTC
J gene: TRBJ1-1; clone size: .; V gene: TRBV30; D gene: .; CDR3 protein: CAWSVIDRMNAFF; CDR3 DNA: TGTGCCTGGAGTGTAATCGACAGGATGAACGCTTTCTTT
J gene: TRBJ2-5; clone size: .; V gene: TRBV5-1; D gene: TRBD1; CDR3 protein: CASSSQTGGGQETQYF; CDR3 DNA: TGCGCCAGCAGCAGCCAGACAGGGGGCGGGCAAGAGACCCAGTACTTC
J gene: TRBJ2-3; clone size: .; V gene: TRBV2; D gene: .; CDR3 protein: CASRLTRVSSITDTQYF; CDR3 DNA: TGTGCCAGCAGACTGACCCGGGTCTCCTCTATCACAGATACGCAGTATTTT
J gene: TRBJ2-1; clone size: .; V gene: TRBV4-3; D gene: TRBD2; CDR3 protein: CASSQGLAESYNEQFF; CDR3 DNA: TGCGCCAGCAGCCAAGGGCTAGCGGAGTCCTACAATGAGCAGTTCTTC
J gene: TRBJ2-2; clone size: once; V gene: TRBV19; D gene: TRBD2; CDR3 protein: CASSIWGGVHGELFF; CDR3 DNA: TGTGCCAGTAGTATATGGGGGGGAGTTCACGGGGAGCTGTTTTTT
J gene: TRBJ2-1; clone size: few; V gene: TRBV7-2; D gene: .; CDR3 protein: CASKPGLHYNEQFF; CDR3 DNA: TGTGCCAGCAAACCGGGACTGCACTACAATGAGCAGTTCTTC
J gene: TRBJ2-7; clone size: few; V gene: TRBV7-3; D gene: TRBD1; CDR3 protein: CASSSGPGQSLDEQYF; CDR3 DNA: TGTGCCAGCAGCTCCGGACCGGGACAGTCTTTAGACGAGCAGTACTTC
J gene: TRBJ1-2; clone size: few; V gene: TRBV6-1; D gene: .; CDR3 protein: CASSEAGANYGYTF; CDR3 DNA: TGTGCCAGCAGTGAAGCAGGGGCTAACTATGGCTACACCTTC
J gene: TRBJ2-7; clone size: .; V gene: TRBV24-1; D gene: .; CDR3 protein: CATSDLRQGAGEQYF; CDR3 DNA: TGTGCCACCAGTGATTTGCGGCAAGGGGCGGGAGAGCAGTACTTC
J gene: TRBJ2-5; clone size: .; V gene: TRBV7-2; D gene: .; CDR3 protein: CASSLGGGETQYF; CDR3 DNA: TGTGCCAGCAGCTTAGGAGGTGGAGAGACCCAGTACTTC
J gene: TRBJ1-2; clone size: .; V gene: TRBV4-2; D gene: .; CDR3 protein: CASSQGPGIGGYTF; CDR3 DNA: TGTGCCAGCAGCCAAGGTCCGGGAATCGGTGGCTACACCTTC
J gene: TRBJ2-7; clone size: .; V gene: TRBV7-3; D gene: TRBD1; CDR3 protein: CASSLSGQGTYEQYF; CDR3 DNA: TGTGCCAGCAGCTTATCCGGACAGGGGACCTACGAGCAGTACTTC
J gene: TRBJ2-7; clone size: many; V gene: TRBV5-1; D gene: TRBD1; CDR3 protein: CASSLRDRGTYEQYF; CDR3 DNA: TGCGCCAGCAGCTTGCGGGACAGGGGAACCTACGAGCAGTACTTC
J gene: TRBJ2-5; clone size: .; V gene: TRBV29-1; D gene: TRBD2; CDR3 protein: CSVGTSGETQYF; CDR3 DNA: TGCAGCGTCGGGACTAGCGGAGAGACCCAGTACTTC